The subject of this entry is one TCR beta chain. The antigen it binds to is not known. Base qualities were left out, and no much larger clone turns up one base away. Using the immunoSEQ hsTCRbeta Kit, TCR beta CDR3 regions were sequenced from DNA. The original methods were these. The ImmunoSEQ Analyzer was used to analyse the TCR sequencing data. T cell clonality was defined as 1 minus Pielou's evenness computed on productive rearrangements. The inverse Simpson index, applied to productive templates, was used to measure T cell diversity. T cell density was TCR beta template counts normalized to usable DNA, estimated by amplifying and sequencing housekeeping genes. TCR metrics were compared across histologic stages using two-sided Kruskal-Wallis tests. What TCRdb holds here is the immuneACCESS table cut down to in-frame rearrangements. Part of the clones is not present; checked against another copy, under half of the missing clones reflect an unresolved V gene, and the others are unexplained. V, J and clone size are taken as reported in that table, and D and trimming were inferred from the DNA itself. This sample is represented by approximately 9,000 clones; 82% of them were singletons. The ten largest clones represent approximately 3% of the sample.

Patients underwent resection in Japan or China between about 2014 and 2017. The histologic diagnosis of each case was independently confirmed on H&E slides by two lung cancer pathologists. For nucleic acid extraction, premalignant or tumor cells were enriched by macro-dissection following pathologic assessment. FFPE tissue was used for DNA isolation with the AllPrep DNA/RNA FFPE Kit. Per the germline V gene, MDHEN is the CDR1 and SYDVKM is the CDR2. CDR3 length: 13 amino acids, cysteine to phenylalanine. Just the 39-base CDR3 DNA is kept, in frame starting at base 1. V loses 5 bases, J loses 5 bases, and the germline ends lie 10 bases apart. These data belong to a study of immune evolution from preneoplasia to lung adenocarcinoma (dated by TCRdb to 2020 to 2023). About the full investigation: HLA loss of heterozygosity was found in around 7% of AIS, 15% of MIA and about a third of ADC lesions, and in no AAH lesions. The study profiled immune contexture across lung adenocarcinoma precursors and invasive adenocarcinoma using immune gene expression, TCR sequencing and multiplex immunofluorescence. Resected precursor lesions (AAH, AIS, MIA) and invasive adenocarcinomas were compared with paired morphologically normal lung tissue. The sample size was set by how many specimens were available, not by a prior power calculation. The immune data were integrated with whole exome sequencing and methylation data obtained from the same cohort of nodules. The overall cohort was made up of 53 patients with pulmonary nodules who had surgical resection. The TCR sequencing data were obtained from 51 patients. It was reported in the study that 95 to 120 samples were used for TCR sequencing. POLYSOLVER was used to infer Class I HLA alleles from exome data, while LOHHLA was used to detect allele-specific HLA loss. Study-wide conclusions, independent of this receptor: All patients were from Japan and China, so applicability to Western populations was uncertain. Clonality was highest in normal lung, while later-stage lesions appeared to have lower clonality but higher T cell density and diversity. Normal lung had the highest top T cell clone frequencies, and these frequencies appeared to fall progressively from AAH through AIS, MIA and invasive adenocarcinoma. The highest T cell clonality was observed in KRAS-mutant nodules compared with EGFR-mutant or double wild-type lesions. The findings rested on association rather than direct causation, and larger cohorts with long-term follow-up and longitudinal biopsies were considered necessary.

The sequence came from a person aged 65-85 years with lung adenocarcinoma. In this chain, TRBV28 is recombined with TRBJ1-5, with no confidently assigned D gene. The sequencing input was FFPE minimally invasive lung adenocarcinoma tissue. What the cell subset or site label conveys for this sample: micro-invasive lung adenocarcinoma (MIA). The CDR3 here reads CASSGPPHQPQHF. The sequence in DNA is TGTGCCAGCAGTGGGCCACCCCATCAGCCCCAGCATTTT. The full variable domain, completed from the reference TRBV28 and TRBJ1-5 proteins outside the CDR3, reads DVKVTQSSRYLVKRTGEKVFLECVQDMDHENMFWYRQDPGLGLRLIYFSYDVKMKEKGDIPEGYSVSREKKERFSLILESASTNQTSMYLCASSGPPHQPQHFGDGTRLSIL.